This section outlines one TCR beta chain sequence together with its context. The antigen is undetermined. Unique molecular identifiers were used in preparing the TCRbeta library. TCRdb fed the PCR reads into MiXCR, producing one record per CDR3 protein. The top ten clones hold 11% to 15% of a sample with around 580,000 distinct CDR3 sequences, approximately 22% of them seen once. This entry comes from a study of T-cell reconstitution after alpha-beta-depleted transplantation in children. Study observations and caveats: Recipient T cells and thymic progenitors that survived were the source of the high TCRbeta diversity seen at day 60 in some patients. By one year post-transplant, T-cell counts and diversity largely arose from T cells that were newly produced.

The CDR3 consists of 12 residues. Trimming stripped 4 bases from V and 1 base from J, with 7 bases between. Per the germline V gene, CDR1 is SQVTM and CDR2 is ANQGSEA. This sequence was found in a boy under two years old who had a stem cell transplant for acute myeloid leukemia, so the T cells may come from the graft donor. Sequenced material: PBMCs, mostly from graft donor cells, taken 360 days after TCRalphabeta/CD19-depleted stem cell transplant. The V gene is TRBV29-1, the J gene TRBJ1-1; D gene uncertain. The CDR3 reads CSVGLKNTEAFF. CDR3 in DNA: TGCAGCGTTGGCTTGAAGAACACTGAAGCTTTCTTT.